What follows are 10 T cell receptor beta chains derived from one specimen sequenced in a study of T-cell reconstitution after alpha-beta-depleted transplantation in children. The TCRbeta library was prepared with unique molecular identifiers. TCRdb reprocessed the PCR reads via MiXCR and lists one record per CDR3 protein. The repertoire has 200,000 or so distinct CDR3 sequences, under 8.5% of them found once; the top ten carry about 6%. Material: PBMCs, obtained before TCRalphabeta/CD19-depleted stem cell transplant. The receptors originated from a boy under 10 years old with acute lymphoblastic leukemia, due to receive a stem cell transplant.

In its sample, this clonotype was seen a few times. The J gene is TRBJ2-2, the V gene TRBV11-2, with 12 bases identical to TRBD2. The CDR3 length is 17 residues. The germline V gene encodes CDR1 SGHAT and CDR2 FQNNGV. The junction had 8 bases not matched to a gene; V was cut back by 5 bases and J by 4 bases. The chain's CDR3 is CASSTTSGSWGTGELFF. The DNA for the CDR3 is TGTGCCAGCAGCACGACTAGCGGGAGTTGGGGCACCGGGGAGCTGTTTTTT.

This clonotype has a count of ten or more. V and J are TRBV20-1 and TRBJ2-3; D call uncertain. The V end lost 6 bases, the J end lost 3 bases, and 16 bases lay between the germline ends. Germline V gene data show CDR1 as DFQATT and CDR2 as SNEGSKA (reference sequence). CDR3 length: 14 residues. The CDR3 nucleotides read TGCAGTGCCCCCCCGGCGATTGGGACAGATACGCAGTATTTT. Amino acid sequence: CSAPPAIGTDTQYF.

With regard to this clonotype: A much larger clone lies one base from this, so it may be a read error. The chain links TRBV29-1 to TRBJ2-1; TRBD1 aligns across 9 bases. The V gene's germline CDR1 is SQVTM and CDR2 ANQGSEA. The CDR3 loop spans 15 amino acids. This CDR3 is CGVEAGDRAYNEQFF. CDR3 nucleotide sequence: TGCGGCGTTGAAGCAGGGGACAGGGCCTACAATGAGCAGTTCTTC.

The gene calls are TRBV7-9 and TRBJ2-5; 8 bases map to TRBD2. Germline V gene lookup returns CDR1 SEHNR and CDR2 FQNEAQ (reference sequence). The CDR3 consists of 15 residues. After removal of 5 bases from V and 4 bases from J, the junction contained 9 bases not matched to a gene. The CDR3 sequence is CASSPPGGALETQYF. CDR3 coding DNA: TGTGCCAGCAGCCCCCCCGGGGGGGCCCTAGAGACCCAGTACTTC.

This clonotype occurred a few times. This chain uses TRBV6-1 with TRBJ2-3; 12 bases fit TRBD2. V trimming: 5 bases; J trimming: 5 bases; junction bases outside the gene matches: 5. Germline loops: CDR1 MNHNS, CDR2 SASEGT. The CDR3 is 15 amino acids. CDR3 loop: CASSILAGGQDTQYF. The CDR3 coding sequence is TGTGCCAGCAGTATCCTAGCGGGGGGGCAAGATACGCAGTATTTT.

V is TRBV14 and J is TRBJ2-7; 8 bases are a match to TRBD1. The CDR3 sequence is 14 residues long. J was trimmed by 4 bases and V by 2 bases; bases with no gene match: 4. Germline-derived CDR1 and CDR2 are SGHDN and FVKESK. The CDR3 protein is CASSQIRGRYEQYF. The CDR3 DNA reads TGTGCCAGCAGCCAAATCAGGGGGCGATACGAGCAGTACTTC.

This rearrangement joins TRBV27 to TRBJ1-2; D is perhaps TRBD1 (5 bases). This CDR3 has 14 amino acids. V lost 8 bases and J lost 3, with 16 bases in between. Looked up from germline, CDR1 is MNHEY and CDR2 is SMNVEV (reference sequence). The CDR3 bases are TGTGCCAGCCGGAGACCCGGGGCGCACTATGGCTACACCTTC. Translated, it gives CASRRPGAHYGYTF.

This clonotype was detected ten times or more. The rearrangement uses TRBV28 and TRBJ1-1, with D tentatively TRBD1 (5 bases). The CDR3 extends over 15 amino acids. The V and J ends lost 6 bases and 0 bases respectively, with 14 bases between them. Germline V gene sequence: CDR1 MDHEN, CDR2 SYDVKM. CDR3 region: CASRLRQNMNTEAFF. CDR3 nucleotides: TGTGCCAGCAGGCTAAGACAGAATATGAACACTGAAGCTTTCTTT.

This clonotype came up many times. The rearrangement uses TRBV4-3 and TRBJ1-1; tentatively, D is TRBD1 (5 bases). The CDR3 has 16 amino acids. V gave up 1 base and J gave up 6 bases, with 18 bases separating them. Germline values: CDR1 LGHNA, CDR2 YSLEER. The CDR3 DNA reads as TGCGCCAGCAGCCAAGGTGTGGGGGAGGTCAGCCCTGAAGCTTTCTTT. It specifies CASSQGVGEVSPEAFF.

This clonotype showed up many times. The V gene is TRBV4-3, the J gene TRBJ2-2; possibly TRBD1 for D (5 bases). The germline V gene encodes CDR1 LGHNA and CDR2 YSLEER. V lost 1 base and J 4 bases, leaving 7 bases between the germline ends. This CDR3 spans 14 amino acids. The CDR3 here is CASSQGTSTGELFF. For the CDR3, the DNA is TGCGCCAGCAGCCAAGGGACATCCACCGGGGAGCTGTTTTTT.